A single sample gave rise to the 24 T cell receptor beta chains below, sequenced in a study of cytomegalovirus exposure and HLA in healthy donors. PCR involved 60 Vbeta and 13 Jbeta primers. The assay was immunoSEQ multiplex PCR, and TCRdb's table has in-frame clones only and misses some. This repertoire shows 170,000 or so clones, roughly three quarters found once; its top ten account for roughly an eighth. Sequencing input: PBMCs. All receptors derive from a woman aged 50 to 60 in good health and CMV-seropositive.

The genes are TRBV7-2 and TRBJ2-5; 14 bases match TRBD2. The CDR3 consists of 17 residues. CDR1 is SGHTA and CDR2 is FQGNSA in the germline V gene. V lost 1 base to trimming and J lost 7 bases; unmatched junction nucleotides: 8. CDR3 residues: CASSLDGTSGGLRTQYF. CDR3 sequence (DNA): TGTGCCAGCAGCTTAGACGGGACTAGCGGGGGATTGAGGACCCAGTACTTC.

Here the CDR3 reads CASSVGGTGGAVDGYTF. CDR3 nucleotides: TGTGCCAGCAGCGTAGGTGGGACAGGGGGTGCGGTTGATGGCTACACCTTC. The V call is TRBV9, the J call TRBJ1-2; 11 nucleotides align to TRBD1. The CDR3 sequence is 17 residues long. The V segment lost 0 bases and the J segment 6 bases; nucleotides outside the gene matches: 10. Germline CDR1 reads SGDLS; CDR2 reads YYNGEE. Filled out from reference TRBV9 and TRBJ1-2, the complete variable domain reads DSGVTQTPKHLITATGQRVTLRCSPRSGDLSVYWYQQSLDQGLQFLIQYYNGEERAKGNILERFSAQQFPDLHSELNLSSLELGDSALYFCASSVGGTGGAVDGYTFGSGTRLTVV.

The rearrangement links TRBV11-2 to TRBJ1-5; D gene unclear. The length of the CDR3 is 13 residues. The V gene lost 0 bases and the J gene lost 8 bases, with 8 bases spanning the gap. Germline V gene sequence: CDR1 SGHAT, CDR2 FQNNGV. CDR3: CASSLDRREPQHF. The DNA of the CDR3 is TGTGCCAGCAGCTTAGATAGGCGGGAGCCCCAGCATTTT.

J is TRBJ2-1 and V is TRBV9; D is possibly TRBD1 (6 bases). V was shortened by 1 base and J by 3 bases, with 14 bases between the two germline ends. Germline CDR1 and CDR2: SGDLS and YYNGEE. The CDR3 length is 16 residues. The DNA for the CDR3 is TGTGCCAGCAGCGTAACCCCGGACAGTTACTACAATGAGCAGTTCTTC. Residues: CASSVTPDSYYNEQFF.

The CDR3 DNA follows: TGTGCCAGCAGCGTAGTCGCGGGGGGCGCTGTCCACGAGCAGTACTTC. Translation: CASSVVAGGAVHEQYF. V and J are TRBV9 and TRBJ2-7; 8 positions agree with TRBD2. Germline V gives CDR1 SGDLS, CDR2 YYNGEE. This CDR3 region has 16 residues. V dropped 0 bases and J dropped 5; count of bases not matched to a gene: 10.

The chain links TRBV7-3 to TRBJ1-6; D is ambiguous. Germline values: CDR1 SGHTA, CDR2 FQGTGA. The CDR3 extends over 15 amino acids. V lost 1 base, J lost 10 bases, and 14 bases lay in between. The CDR3 sequence is CASSLIGRGESPLHF. The CDR3 region has the DNA TGTGCCAGCAGCTTAATAGGCCGGGGTGAATCACCCCTCCACTTT.

The gene calls are TRBV27 and TRBJ2-5; TRBD1 matches 7 bases. V lost 6 bases, J lost 2 bases, and 6 bases stayed unmatched. Germline CDR1 and CDR2: MNHEY and SMNVEV (reference sequence). The CDR3 covers 14 residues. DNA of the CDR3: TGTGCCAGCAGGAGGGACAGCGGACAAGAGACCCAGTACTTC. This translates into CASRRDSGQETQYF.

This clone was seen a handful of times. The J gene is TRBJ1-2, the V gene TRBV6-1; D unresolved. CDR1 is MNHNS, CDR2 SASEGT, per germline. Deletions cut 2 bases from V and 4 bases from J, with 17 bases between. CDR3 length: 16 residues. Here the CDR3 reads CASSEISGRLGYGYTF. The CDR3 DNA reads as TGTGCCAGCAGTGAAATTAGTGGGAGGCTAGGCTATGGCTACACCTTC.

This clone was seen more than once but under ten times. The gene calls are TRBV6-4 and TRBJ1-6; weak D call: TRBD1 (5 bases). CDR3 length: 15 amino acids. Germline-derived CDR1 and CDR2 are MRHNA and SNTAGT. Deletions cut 6 bases from V and 4 bases from J, with 13 bases between. CDR3 sequence: CASSEGDSYNSPLHF. CDR3 sequence (DNA): TGTGCCAGCAGCGAAGGCGACAGTTATAATTCACCCCTCCACTTT.

This sequence joins TRBV7-8 and TRBJ1-6; D possibly corresponds to TRBD1 (6 bases). The germline V and J ends were trimmed by 10 bases and 14 bases, with 18 bases remaining between them. The length of the CDR3 is 12 residues. Germline loops: CDR1 SGHVS, CDR2 FQNEAQ. The CDR3 spells CATLDRRATLHF. For the CDR3, the DNA is TGTGCCACCCTGGACAGACGCGCAACCCTCCACTTT.

The J gene is TRBJ1-5, the V gene TRBV5-1; D is perhaps TRBD1 (6 bases). Germline loops: CDR1 SGHRS, CDR2 YFSETQ. The CDR3 loop spans 15 amino acids. V lost 4 bases to trimming and J lost 2 bases, with 13 bases between them. This chain's CDR3 is CASSLGGARNQPQHF. In DNA, the CDR3 is TGCGCCAGCAGCCTAGGGGGGGCGCGCAATCAGCCCCAGCATTTT.

V gene TRBV29-1 combines with J gene TRBJ2-1; maybe TRBD2 (5 bases). This CDR3 contains 15 residues. V dropped 2 bases and J dropped 0 bases, with 11 bases sitting between them. Germline CDR1 and CDR2: SQVTM and ANQGSEA. CDR3 protein: CSVERGQSSYNEQFF. CDR3 nucleotides: TGCAGCGTTGAACGGGGTCAGAGCTCCTACAATGAGCAGTTCTTC.

The chain links TRBV5-1 to TRBJ2-3; D may be TRBD2 (6 bases). Germline values: CDR1 SGHRS, CDR2 YFSETQ. V gave up 2 bases and J gave up 1 base, with 11 bases separating them. This CDR3 spans 15 amino acids. This chain's CDR3 is CASSFTSPGTDTQYF. The CDR3 nucleotides read TGCGCCAGCAGCTTCACTAGCCCTGGCACAGATACGCAGTATTTT.

The V call is TRBV30, the J call TRBJ1-2, with TRBD1 as a possible D gene (6 bases). The CDR3 totals 12 residues. CDR1 is GTSNPN and CDR2 is SVGIG in the germline V gene (reference sequence). With 3 bases removed from V and 8 bases from J, the gap between germline ends came to 13 bases. The CDR3 bases are TGTGCCTGGAGATTAGGGGGTGGGGGCTACACCTTC. Protein sequence: CAWRLGGGGYTF.

The J gene is TRBJ2-6, the V gene TRBV18, with D uncertain. Germline CDR1 reads KGHSH; CDR2 reads LQKENI. The CDR3 has 15 residues. V was shortened by 3 bases and J by 0 bases, with 6 bases between the two germline ends. CDR3 coding DNA: TGTGCCAGCTCACCCTTGGCCTCTGGGGCCAACGTCCTGACTTTC. As protein: CASSPLASGANVLTF.

This clone was detected only once. The rearrangement joins TRBV5-1 to TRBJ2-3; TRBD2 agrees at 8 bases. Per germline, CDR1 SGHRS and CDR2 YFSETQ. The CDR3 has 17 amino acids. Trimming cost V 4 bases and J 9 bases; bases outside gene matches: 19. This CDR3 is CASSLQLVAGGPGTQYF. CDR3 in DNA: TGCGCCAGCAGCCTCCAGCTGGTGGCGGGGGGCCCAGGGACGCAGTATTTT.

The chain couples TRBV2 to TRBJ2-3; 9 bases fit TRBD2. With V trimmed by 5 bases and J by 2 bases, 5 bases remained unmatched. Germline lookup yields CDR1 SNHLY and CDR2 FYNNEI. The CDR3 extends over 15 amino acids. The CDR3 protein is CASSRLAGTTDTQYF. The CDR3 DNA sequence: TGTGCCAGCAGTCGTCTAGCGGGGACCACAGATACGCAGTATTTT.

This clone has more than one count but fewer than ten. The CDR3 here is CASSMTSGDSEQYF. The CDR3 region has the DNA TGTGCCAGCAGCATGACTAGCGGGGACTCTGAGCAGTACTTC. The chain links TRBV6-6 to TRBJ2-7; 11 nucleotides align to TRBD2. Looked up from germline, CDR1 is MNHNY and CDR2 is SVGAGI (reference sequence). The V segment lost 6 bases and the J segment 7 bases; nucleotides outside the gene matches: 8. This CDR3 contains 14 residues.

V is TRBV15 and J is TRBJ2-1; D perhaps matches TRBD2 (5 bases). V was shortened by 7 bases and J by 0 bases, with 16 bases between the two germline ends. Germline V lookup: CDR1 LNHNV, CDR2 YYDKDF (reference sequence). The CDR3 runs to 16 residues. The CDR3 DNA is TGTGCCACCAAAACGAGAACGGGGAGCTCCTACAATGAGCAGTTCTTC. Protein sequence: CATKTRTGSSYNEQFF.

The chain links TRBV5-1 to TRBJ2-5, with 14 bases that match TRBD2. With V trimmed by 0 bases and J by 6 bases, 4 bases remained unmatched. Germline lookup yields CDR1 SGHRS and CDR2 YFSETQ. The CDR3 covers 16 residues. CDR3 DNA sequence: TGCGCCAGCAGCTTGGGACTAGCGGGGGGGCGGAAGACCCAGTACTTC. This translates into CASSLGLAGGRKTQYF. Based on the CDR3 plus reference TRBV5-1 and TRBJ2-5, the full variable domain is KAGVTQTPRYLIKTRGQQVTLSCSPISGHRSVSWYQQTPGQGLQFLFEYFSETQRNKGNFPGRFSGRQFSNSRSEMNVSTLELGDSALYLCASSLGLAGGRKTQYFGPGTRLLVL.

The V gene is TRBV6-6, the J gene TRBJ1-1, with a possible D match to TRBD1 (6 bases). The germline gives CDR1 MNHNY, CDR2 SVGAGI (reference sequence). With 4 bases removed from V and 3 bases from J, the gap between germline ends came to 18 bases. The CDR3 runs 16 residues. CDR3 residues: CASSSMPFRGHTEAFF. The CDR3 nucleotides read TGTGCCAGCAGTTCCATGCCATTCAGGGGACACACTGAAGCTTTCTTT.

With regard to this clone: The same CDR3 arises from other DNA sequences in this sample as well. The V call is TRBV5-1, the J call TRBJ1-5; 7 bases fit TRBD1. The V segment lost 0 bases and the J segment 2 bases; nucleotides outside the gene matches: 2. This CDR3 contains 15 residues. Per germline, CDR1 SGHRS and CDR2 YFSETQ. CDR3 nucleotide sequence: TGCGCCAGCAGCTTGGGACAGGGTGGCAATCAGCCCCAGCATTTT. As protein: CASSLGQGGNQPQHF.

This clone was counted between two and nine times. The rearrangement joins TRBV5-1 to TRBJ1-4, with 9 bases lining up with TRBD1. The trim removed 4 bases at V and 5 bases at J, leaving 6 bases unmatched. Germline assignment: CDR1 SGHRS and CDR2 YFSETQ. This CDR3 comprises 15 residues. CDR3 sequence: CASSGTGYKNEKLFF. DNA for the CDR3: TGCGCCAGCAGCGGGACAGGGTATAAGAATGAAAAACTGTTTTTT.

The rearrangement links TRBV2 to TRBJ2-5; 8 bases are shared with TRBD2. The CDR3 extends over 15 amino acids. Trimming cost V 1 base and J 5 bases; bases outside gene matches: 6. The germline gives CDR1 SNHLY, CDR2 FYNNEI. CDR3 coding DNA: TGTGCCAGCAGTGAAGGACGGGAGGGAATGGAGACCCAGTACTTC. It is translated as CASSEGREGMETQYF.